The 10 T cell receptor beta chains reported below all come from one sample, sequenced in a study of technical replicates of blood from four donors. Assay: immunoSEQ multiplex PCR; the TCRdb copy retains only in-frame clones and omits some. The data contain under 85,000 clones, roughly 93% of them singletons. Sequenced: T cells isolated from PBMCs. The receptors stem from a human donor in good health.

The V gene is TRBV28, the J gene TRBJ2-7; 9 nucleotides agree with TRBD2. Germline CDR1 is MDHEN and CDR2 is SYDVKM. The CDR3 is 15 residues long. Trimming removed 3 bases from V and 0 bases from J; junction bases left unmatched: 3. As DNA, the CDR3 is TGTGCCAGCAGTTTTGAGCGGGAGGCCTCCTACGAGCAGTACTTC. Translated: CASSFEREASYEQYF.

The J gene is TRBJ2-3, the V gene TRBV9; possibly TRBD1 for D (6 bases). Germline V gene lookup returns CDR1 SGDLS and CDR2 YYNGEE. V was clipped by 1 base and J by 4 bases, with 13 bases between them. The CDR3 is made up of 15 amino acids. In nucleotides, the CDR3 is TGTGCCAGCAGCGTATCAGGGGTTGGTGCAGATACGCAGTATTTT. As protein: CASSVSGVGADTQYF.

The J gene is TRBJ1-1, the V gene TRBV5-4; D possibly corresponds to TRBD1 (6 bases). The ends were cut back, 2 bases at V and 5 bases at J, with 10 bases in the middle. Per germline, CDR1 SGHNT and CDR2 YYREEE (reference sequence). This CDR3 comprises 13 residues. CDR3 sequence reads: CASSFTGRTEAFF. The DNA of the CDR3 is TGTGCCAGCAGCTTCACAGGGCGGACTGAAGCTTTCTTT.

The rearrangement uses TRBV4-2 and TRBJ2-7; 8 nucleotides match TRBD1. CDR3 size: 15 residues. Germline V gene sequence: CDR1 LGHNA, CDR2 YNFKEQ. With 1 base clipped from V and 2 bases from J, the junction kept 4 bases outside the gene matches. CDR3 residues: CASSQGTGLTYEQYF. The CDR3 DNA reads TGTGCCAGCAGCCAAGGGACAGGGCTTACCTACGAGCAGTACTTC.

The rearrangement joins TRBV9 to TRBJ2-3; 13 bases agree with TRBD2. Trimming cost V 4 bases and J 4 bases; bases outside gene matches: 3. The CDR3 is made up of 15 amino acids. Germline loops: CDR1 SGDLS, CDR2 YYNGEE. This chain's CDR3 is CASSPTSGRADTQYF. CDR3 nucleotides: TGTGCCAGCAGCCCAACTAGCGGGAGGGCAGATACGCAGTATTTT.

The gene calls are TRBV28 and TRBJ1-5; D gene ambiguous. The CDR3 runs to 15 residues. Germline values: CDR1 MDHEN, CDR2 SYDVKM. V lost 5 bases and J lost 4, with 15 bases in between. The CDR3 coding sequence is TGTGCCAGCAGTAAATTAGCCTACCTTAATCAGCCCCAGCATTTT. It encodes CASSKLAYLNQPQHF.

V is TRBV14 and J is TRBJ2-5; possibly TRBD2 for D (6 bases). V was pared by 1 base and J by 2 bases, with 11 bases between. This CDR3 contains 15 residues. CDR1 SGHDN and CDR2 FVKESK come from the germline V gene. The CDR3 DNA is TGTGCCAGCAGCCAAGTTTGGGGACTTCAAGAGACCCAGTACTTC. Protein product: CASSQVWGLQETQYF.

The rearrangement uses TRBV4-3 and TRBJ2-7, with D possibly TRBD1 on 5 matching bases. The CDR3 consists of 15 residues. The germline gives CDR1 LGHNA, CDR2 YSLEER. V shed 4 bases and J shed 3 bases, with 16 bases lying between them. CDR3 DNA: TGCGCCAGCAGCCTGTCCTTGGACACCGACTACGAGCAGTACTTC. Translation gives CASSLSLDTDYEQYF.

The V and J genes are TRBV19 and TRBJ2-1, with 7 bases matching TRBD2. V dropped 3 bases and J dropped 0; count of bases not matched to a gene: 5. Germline V gives CDR1 LNHDA, CDR2 SQIVND (reference sequence). The CDR3 sequence is 16 residues long. CDR3: CASSIPGGSSYNEQFF. Here the CDR3 DNA reads TGTGCCAGTAGTATCCCCGGCGGGAGCTCCTACAATGAGCAGTTCTTC.

The rearrangement links TRBV9 to TRBJ2-1, with a weak D call TRBD1 (6 bases). The CDR3 consists of 15 residues. Germline V gene sequence: CDR1 SGDLS, CDR2 YYNGEE. Trimming cost V 3 bases and J 4 bases, with 14 bases left between them. DNA of the CDR3: TGTGCCAGCAGCGCCTCCGGGACACAGTACAATGAGCAGTTCTTC. Its protein product is CASSASGTQYNEQFF.